These T cell receptor beta chains were read from a single sample in a study of blood T cell repertoires in COVID-19. Repertoires were generated with immunoSEQ multiplex PCR, while TCRdb's copy carries only in-frame clones and drops some. The sample lists under 100,000 clones; around 85% were seen once. Sequenced material: peripheral blood. These receptors came from a woman older than 75 with COVID-19, enrolled during active disease. Each CDR3 is given with its conserved first and last residue. Fields, in order: D gene, clone size, V gene, J gene, CDR3 DNA, CDR3 protein. The D gene is left open where the match is weak. Some rows mark clone size as missing; the rest say once, few, many or name a class of expanded clone.

d_call: -; clone_size: -; v_call: TRBV19; j_call: TRBJ1-4; cdr3_nt: TGTGCCAGTAGTATGCTTTCCGAGGAAAAACTGTTTTTT; cdr3_aa: CASSMLSEEKLFF
d_call: TRBD1; clone_size: -; v_call: TRBV15; j_call: TRBJ2-7; cdr3_nt: TGTGCCACCAGTCTTCGACAGGGCAGGGACGAGCAGTACTTC; cdr3_aa: CATSLRQGRDEQYF
d_call: -; clone_size: -; v_call: TRBV6-5; j_call: TRBJ1-2; cdr3_nt: TGTGCCAGCCGCCGGACAGCCGGTGATGGCTACACCTTC; cdr3_aa: CASRRTAGDGYTF
d_call: TRBD1; clone_size: -; v_call: TRBV28; j_call: TRBJ1-2; cdr3_nt: TGTGCCAGCAGTGGACGGACAGGACGGTCTACCTTC; cdr3_aa: CASSGRTGRSTF
d_call: -; clone_size: -; v_call: TRBV15; j_call: TRBJ2-1; cdr3_nt: TGTGCCACCAGGACAGGCAACCGGGATGAGCAGTTCTTC; cdr3_aa: CATRTGNRDEQFF
d_call: -; clone_size: -; v_call: TRBV27; j_call: TRBJ2-7; cdr3_nt: TGTGCCAGCAGTTTATTCCAGGGGAGATACGAGCAGTACTTC; cdr3_aa: CASSLFQGRYEQYF
d_call: -; clone_size: -; v_call: TRBV5-4; j_call: TRBJ2-7; cdr3_nt: TGTGCCAGCAGCCCAGCGAGGGGAGGCCACGAGCAGTACTTC; cdr3_aa: CASSPARGGHEQYF
d_call: TRBD2; clone_size: -; v_call: TRBV24-1; j_call: TRBJ2-1; cdr3_nt: TGTGCCACCAGTGATGGGCTAGCGGTCAACAATGAGCAGTTCTTC; cdr3_aa: CATSDGLAVNNEQFF
d_call: TRBD1; clone_size: -; v_call: TRBV29-1; j_call: TRBJ2-5; cdr3_nt: TGCAGCGTTGAAGCACCGGGACAGGGGACGCAAGAGACCCAGTACTTC; cdr3_aa: CSVEAPGQGTQETQYF
d_call: TRBD2; clone_size: -; v_call: TRBV7-3; j_call: TRBJ2-1; cdr3_nt: TGTGCCAGCAGTAGGACTAGCGGGAGGACACTTAATGAGCAGTTCTTC; cdr3_aa: CASSRTSGRTLNEQFF
d_call: TRBD1; clone_size: -; v_call: TRBV7-3; j_call: TRBJ2-5; cdr3_nt: TGTGCCAGCAGCTTAATGGGACAGAAAGAGACCCAGTACTTC; cdr3_aa: CASSLMGQKETQYF
d_call: -; clone_size: -; v_call: TRBV30; j_call: TRBJ1-5; cdr3_nt: TGTGCCTGGAGTGTAGGGGGGGCGGGCAATCAGCCCCAGCATTTT; cdr3_aa: CAWSVGGAGNQPQHF
d_call: TRBD2; clone_size: -; v_call: TRBV6-6; j_call: TRBJ2-1; cdr3_nt: TGTGCCAGCAGTTCACTAGCGGGAGGGCCCTATGAGCAGTTCTTC; cdr3_aa: CASSSLAGGPYEQFF
d_call: -; clone_size: -; v_call: TRBV27; j_call: TRBJ2-3; cdr3_nt: TGTGCCAGCAGACCCGGACTTGCCCATACGCAGTATTTT; cdr3_aa: CASRPGLAHTQYF
d_call: TRBD2; clone_size: -; v_call: TRBV5-5; j_call: TRBJ2-7; cdr3_nt: TGTGCCAGCAGCTTGAGGGACTACCTCTACGAGCAGTACTTC; cdr3_aa: CASSLRDYLYEQYF
d_call: -; clone_size: -; v_call: TRBV6-5; j_call: TRBJ1-2; cdr3_nt: TGTGCCAGCAGGGTCCCTGGGGGGGCCGGTGGCTACACCTTC; cdr3_aa: CASRVPGGAGGYTF
d_call: -; clone_size: few; v_call: TRBV3-1/TRBV3-2; j_call: TRBJ2-7; cdr3_nt: TGTGCCAGCAGCCAAAGGGGTTGGCAGTCTCGCAAGTACTTC; cdr3_aa: CASSQRGWQSRKYF
d_call: -; clone_size: -; v_call: TRBV10-2; j_call: TRBJ1-2; cdr3_nt: TGCGCCAGCGCAACACCTAACTATGGCTACACCTTC; cdr3_aa: CASATPNYGYTF
d_call: TRBD2; clone_size: -; v_call: TRBV30; j_call: TRBJ2-7; cdr3_nt: TGTGCCTGGAGTGTATCTAGCGGCTCCTACGAGCAGTACTTC; cdr3_aa: CAWSVSSGSYEQYF
d_call: TRBD1; clone_size: -; v_call: TRBV5-6; j_call: TRBJ2-2; cdr3_nt: TGTGCCAGCAGCTCCGACAGGGTAGGCGGGGAGCTGTTTTTT; cdr3_aa: CASSSDRVGGELFF
d_call: TRBD1; clone_size: once; v_call: TRBV4-3; j_call: TRBJ1-2; cdr3_nt: TGCGCCAGCAGCCAGACCATTATCGACAGGGCCCTCGGCTACACCTTC; cdr3_aa: CASSQTIIDRALGYTF
d_call: -; clone_size: -; v_call: TRBV7-8; j_call: TRBJ1-2; cdr3_nt: TGTGCCAGCAGCTTAGACGGCTATGGCTACACCTTC; cdr3_aa: CASSLDGYGYTF
d_call: -; clone_size: -; v_call: TRBV4-2; j_call: TRBJ2-7; cdr3_nt: TGTGCCAGCAGCCAAGGGGCCTCCTTCGGGCAGTACTTC; cdr3_aa: CASSQGASFGQYF
d_call: TRBD1; clone_size: once; v_call: TRBV5-1; j_call: TRBJ2-4; cdr3_nt: TGCGCCAGCAAGGGCCCTCCCCCCGTAGGACAGGGAAACATTCAGTACTTC; cdr3_aa: CASKGPPPVGQGNIQYF